This T cell receptor beta chain was retrieved from a study of cytotoxic CD8 clonotypes in ibrutinib-treated CLL. Germline CDR1 reads SGDLS; CDR2 reads YYNGEE. V was cut by 3 bases and J by 1 base, with 13 bases left in between. The CDR3 has 16 residues. Assay used: immunoSEQ multiplex PCR; TCRdb lists only in-frame clones, some missing. The data contain around 140,000 clones, roughly 88% of them singletons. The rearrangement uses TRBV9 and TRBJ2-2; D may be TRBD1 (6 bases). The origin of this receptor is a human donor with chronic lymphocytic leukemia. The sample consisted of PBMCs, taken after 24 months of ibrutinib treatment. CDR3 nucleotides: TGTGCCAGCAGCGCCACCGGACAGCTGAACACCGGGGAGCTGTTTTTT. This encodes CASSATGQLNTGELFF.